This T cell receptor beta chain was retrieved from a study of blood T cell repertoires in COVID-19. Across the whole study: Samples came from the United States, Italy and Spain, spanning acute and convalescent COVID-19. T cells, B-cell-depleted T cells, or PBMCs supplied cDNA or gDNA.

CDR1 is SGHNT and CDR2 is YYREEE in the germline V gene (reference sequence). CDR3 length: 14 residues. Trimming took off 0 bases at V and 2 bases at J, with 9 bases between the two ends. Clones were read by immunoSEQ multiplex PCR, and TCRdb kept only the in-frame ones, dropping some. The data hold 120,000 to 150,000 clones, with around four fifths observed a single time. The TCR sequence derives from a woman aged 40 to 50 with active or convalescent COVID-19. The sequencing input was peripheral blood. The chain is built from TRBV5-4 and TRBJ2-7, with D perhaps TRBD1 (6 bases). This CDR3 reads CASSLDRAAYEQYF. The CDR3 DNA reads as TGTGCCAGCAGCTTGGACAGGGCCGCCTACGAGCAGTACTTC.